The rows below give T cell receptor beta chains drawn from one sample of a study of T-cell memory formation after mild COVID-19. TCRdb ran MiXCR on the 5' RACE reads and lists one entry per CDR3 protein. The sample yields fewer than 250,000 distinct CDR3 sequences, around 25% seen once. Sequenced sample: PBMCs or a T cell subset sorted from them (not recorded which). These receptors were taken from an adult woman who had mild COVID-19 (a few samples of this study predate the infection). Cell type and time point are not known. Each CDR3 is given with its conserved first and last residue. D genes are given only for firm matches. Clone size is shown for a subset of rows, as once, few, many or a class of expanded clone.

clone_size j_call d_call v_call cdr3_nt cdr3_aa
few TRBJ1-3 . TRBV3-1 TGTGCCAGCAGCCCCACAGGGCTAAGCTCTGGAAACACCATATATTTT CASSPTGLSSGNTIYF
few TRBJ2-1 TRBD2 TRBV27 TGTGCCAGCAGTTTATCGCCCACGGGACTAGCGGGGGGTTGGGAGCAGTTCTTC CASSLSPTGLAGGWEQFF
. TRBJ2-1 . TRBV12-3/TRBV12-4 TGTGCCAGCAGTTTGATGGAAGGAGGTACGAATGAGCAGTTCTTC CASSLMEGGTNEQFF
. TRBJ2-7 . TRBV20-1 TGCAGTGCTCCCCAGAGTTCTGAGCAGTACTTC CSAPQSSEQYF
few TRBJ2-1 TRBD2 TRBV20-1 TGCAGTGCTAGATATTTTTCGGTCGGGAGCGGGATTGGAAACAATGAGCAGTTCTTC CSARYFSVGSGIGNNEQFF
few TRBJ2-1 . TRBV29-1 TGCAGCGTTGAGGGGTATGAGCAGTTCTTC CSVEGYEQFF
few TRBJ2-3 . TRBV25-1 TGTGCCAGCAGTGATCATCAGACCCCTGCTAGCACAGATACGCAGTATTTT CASSDHQTPASTDTQYF
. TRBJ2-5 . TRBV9 TGTGCCAGCAGCGTCACAGGGCAAGAGACCCAGTACTTC CASSVTGQETQYF
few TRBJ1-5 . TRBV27 TGTGCCAGCAGTTTCGTAGGACCCAAAGGGCCCCAGCATTTT CASSFVGPKGPQHF
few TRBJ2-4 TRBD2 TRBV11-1 TGTGCCAGCAGCTTAACTAGCGGGGGATTAAGGAACATTCAGTACTTC CASSLTSGGLRNIQYF
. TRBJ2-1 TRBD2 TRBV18 TGTGCCAGCTCACCCCCCGGGACTAGTAGTTTCGGTGAGCAGTTCTTC CASSPPGTSSFGEQFF
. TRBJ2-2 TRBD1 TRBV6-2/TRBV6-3 TGTGCCAGCAACACCCCGGGACAGGGTTCCACCGGGGAGCTGTTTTTT CASNTPGQGSTGELFF
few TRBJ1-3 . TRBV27 TGTGCCAGCAGCCCCGGGGATCTCTCTGGAAACACCATATATTTT CASSPGDLSGNTIYF
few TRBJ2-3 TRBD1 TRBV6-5 TGTGCCAGCACCGACAGGGGAAGAGCCACGGATACGCAGTATTTT CASTDRGRATDTQYF
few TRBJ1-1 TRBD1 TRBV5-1 TGCGCCAGCAGCCTATCGTCCGGGACAGGGCTCACTGAAGCTTTCTTT CASSLSSGTGLTEAFF
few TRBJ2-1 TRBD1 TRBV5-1 TGCGCCAGTCGACAGGGAATTTCCTACAATGAGCAGTTCTTC CASRQGISYNEQFF
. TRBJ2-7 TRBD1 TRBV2 TGTGCCAGCAGGAGACAGGGGACCTCCTACGAGCAGTACTTC CASRRQGTSYEQYF
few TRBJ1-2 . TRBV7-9 TGTGCCAGCAGCTACTCGACAACAGGGCTCTATGGCTACACCTTC CASSYSTTGLYGYTF
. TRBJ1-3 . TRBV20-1 TGCAGTGCTAGAGGAATGACGGACCTAGAGGGAAACACCATATATTTT CSARGMTDLEGNTIYF
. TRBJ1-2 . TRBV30 TGTGCCTGGAGTTACGCGGGGTATTGGGACTATGGCTACACCTTC CAWSYAGYWDYGYTF
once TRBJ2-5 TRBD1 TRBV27 TGTGCCAGCAGTTCCTATGACAGGGAAGAGACCCAGTACTTC CASSSYDREETQYF
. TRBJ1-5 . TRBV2 TGTGCCAGCAGTGAAAATCGGCAGCCCCAGCATTTT CASSENRQPQHF
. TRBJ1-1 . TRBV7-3 TGTGCCAGCAGCCCACAGTCGGGAGGGACCACTGAAGCTTTCTTT CASSPQSGGTTEAFF
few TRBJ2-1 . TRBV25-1 TGTGCCAGCAGTGAAAAGCAGAGCTCCTACAATGAGCAGTTCTTC CASSEKQSSYNEQFF
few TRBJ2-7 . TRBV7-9 TGTGCCAGCAGTTCGACCGCTTGGGAGCAGTACTTC CASSSTAWEQYF
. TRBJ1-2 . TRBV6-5 TGTGCCAGCAGTACCATCGACAGAGGAAGTGGCTACACCTTC CASSTIDRGSGYTF
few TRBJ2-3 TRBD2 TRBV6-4 TGTGCCAGCAGTGACACGGGGGGGACAGATACGCAGTATTTT CASSDTGGTDTQYF
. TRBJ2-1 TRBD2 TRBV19 TGTGCCAGTAGCCTGGTAGCGGGGGGGCCGGTCTTCGTTCTTGAGCAGTTCTTC CASSLVAGGPVFVLEQFF
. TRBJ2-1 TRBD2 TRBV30 TGTGCCTGGGAGCCCGGGACTAGAAATGAGCAGTTCTTC CAWEPGTRNEQFF
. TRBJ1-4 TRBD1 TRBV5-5 TGTGCCAGCAGCACCCCACGGGACAGCCATGAAAAACTGTTTTTT CASSTPRDSHEKLFF
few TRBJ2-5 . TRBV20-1 TGCAGTGCTCCCCCCTCGACTAGTATTCTGGAGACCCAGTACTTC CSAPPSTSILETQYF
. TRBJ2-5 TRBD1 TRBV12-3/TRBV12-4 TGTGCCAGCAGCCAGACAGGGGGCCCTCAAGAGACCCAGTACTTC CASSQTGGPQETQYF
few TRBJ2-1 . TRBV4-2 TGTGCCAGCAGCCAAGACCTCTGGGATGAGCAGTTCTTC CASSQDLWDEQFF
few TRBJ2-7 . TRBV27 TGTGCCAGCAGTTTAATAGGGGGGCTCTACGAGCAGTACTTC CASSLIGGLYEQYF